The next 29 T cell receptor beta chains were all read from a single sample in a study of blood T cell repertoires in COVID-19. Profiling relied on immunoSEQ multiplex PCR, and the TCRdb table lists in-frame clones only, not all of them. The sample shows some 37,000 clones, over 75% of them seen only once. Source material: peripheral blood. Receptors were obtained from a woman aged 70-85 years with acute or convalescent COVID-19.

The rearrangement joins TRBV6-2 or TRBV6-3 to TRBJ2-7, with D unclear. The CDR3 spans 13 residues. Germline CDR1 is MNHEY and CDR2 is SVGEGT. With 0 bases removed from V and 3 bases from J, the gap between germline ends came to 6 bases. The CDR3 protein is CASSYSYSYEQYV. CDR3 nucleotides: TGTGCCAGCAGTTACTCCTACAGCTACGAGCAGTACGTC.

V and J are TRBV5-1 and TRBJ2-2, with 9 nucleotides matching TRBD1. This CDR3 contains 15 residues. V trimming: 4 bases; J trimming: 7 bases; junction bases outside the gene matches: 8. Germline V CDR1 and CDR2: SGHRS, YFSETQ. CDR3 region: CASSPGTGLGGELFF. The CDR3, as DNA: TGCGCCAGCAGCCCCGGGACAGGGCTAGGCGGGGAGCTGTTTTTT.

The chain links TRBV19 to TRBJ2-1; 12 bases are a match to TRBD2. Germline CDR1 and CDR2: LNHDA and SQIVND (reference sequence). V lost 3 bases to trimming and J lost 15 bases; unmatched junction nucleotides: 12. This CDR3 has 15 amino acids. The CDR3 region is CASSITSGGLEKRFF. The DNA of the CDR3 is TGTGCCAGTAGTATCACTAGCGGGGGGCTTGAAAAGAGGTTCTTC.

The genes are TRBV28 and TRBJ2-7, with 7 bases fitting TRBD1. Germline V gene lookup returns CDR1 MDHEN and CDR2 SYDVKM. The CDR3 contains 13 residues. V dropped 5 bases and J dropped 3; count of bases not matched to a gene: 4. The CDR3 nucleotides are TGTGCCAGCAGTCCCGGGACAGTCTACGAGCAGTACGTC. Amino acid sequence: CASSPGTVYEQYV.

J is TRBJ1-5 and V is TRBV18; 8 bases are shared with TRBD1. This CDR3 is built from 14 residues. Germline trimming cut 6 bases from V and 2 bases from J; bases unmatched to any gene: 3. CDR1 and CDR2 (germline): KGHSH, LQKENI. The CDR3 is CASSLQGGNQPQHF. In DNA form, the CDR3 reads TGTGCCAGCTCGCTACAGGGGGGCAATCAGCCCCAGCATTTT.

The chain links TRBV7-2 to TRBJ2-4; TRBD1 matches 9 bases. CDR1 and CDR2 from the germline V gene are SGHTA and FQGNSA. The CDR3 extends over 15 amino acids. Germline trimming cut 5 bases from V and 8 bases from J; bases unmatched to any gene: 10. CDR3 amino acids: CASSLTDRGRYIQYF. CDR3 bases: TGTGCCAGCAGCCTAACGGACAGGGGCAGATACATTCAGTACTTC.

Remarks on this clone: At one end the junction does not follow the germline gene, possibly because of a read error. The chain joins TRBV7-7 to TRBJ2-5; D might be TRBD2 (6 bases). The CDR3 length is 15 residues. The germline V gene has CDR1 SSHAT and CDR2 FNYEAQ (reference sequence). The CDR3 DNA reads as TGTGCTAGCAGCTTAGCCCGTGGCCGGGGGGAGACCCAGTACTTC. It codes for CASSLARGRGETQYF.

The V gene is TRBV24-1, the J gene TRBJ2-1; 7 nucleotides line up with TRBD2. CDR1 is KGHDR, CDR2 SFDVKD, per germline. V shed 5 bases and J 6 bases; nucleotides not matched to a gene: 6. The CDR3 loop spans 14 amino acids. For the CDR3, the DNA is TGTGCCACCAGTGGCACTAGCGCCCGCAATGAGCAGTTCTTC. Translating it yields CATSGTSARNEQFF.

The chain carries TRBV11-3 and TRBJ2-5, with 7 bases matching TRBD1. Germline CDR1 and CDR2: SGHNT and YENEEA. This CDR3 is built from 12 residues. The junction had 4 bases not matched to a gene; V was cut back by 5 bases and J by 7 bases. CDR3 in amino acids: CASSQTGVTQYF. CDR3 nucleotides: TGTGCCAGCAGCCAAACAGGGGTGACCCAGTACTTC.

Note on this clone: This sample includes further DNA sequences coding for the same CDR3. This sequence joins TRBV7-2 and TRBJ1-6; 10 bases match TRBD1. Germline V gene data show CDR1 as SGHTA and CDR2 as FQGNSA. The CDR3 covers 17 residues. Trimming removed 5 bases from V and 5 bases from J; junction bases left unmatched: 9. The CDR3 DNA reads as TGTGCCAGCAGCCGCAGAGGGACAGGGGCTGATAATTCACCCCTCCACTTT. This codes for CASSRRGTGADNSPLHF.

The CDR3 nucleotides read TGTGCCAGCAGTTGGACAGAAAACAATGAGCAGTTCTTC. Protein sequence: CASSWTENNEQFF. This rearrangement joins TRBV28 to TRBJ2-1; a possible D gene is TRBD1 (6 bases). Germline V CDR1 and CDR2: MDHEN, SYDVKM. The CDR3 has 13 residues. Trimming cost V 4 bases and J 5 bases, with 9 bases left between them.

The V gene is TRBV9, the J gene TRBJ2-3; the D gene is possibly TRBD2 (5 bases). V was shortened by 1 base and J by 0 bases, with 6 bases between the two germline ends. CDR3 length: 14 residues. Germline values: CDR1 SGDLS, CDR2 YYNGEE. CDR3 loop: CASSVLASTDTQYF. The CDR3 DNA reads TGTGCCAGCAGCGTACTAGCTAGCACAGATACGCAGTATTTT.

The rearrangement links TRBV6-1 to TRBJ1-1; D remains ambiguous. The CDR3 consists of 13 residues. Germline lookup yields CDR1 MNHNS and CDR2 SASEGT. The V end was cut by 3 bases, the J end by 8 bases, with 13 bases between. CDR3 nucleotides: TGTGCCAGCAGTGATGGAGGTAAGGAGGAAGCTTTCTTT. Translating it yields CASSDGGKEEAFF.

In its sample, this clone was seen a few times. This chain connects TRBV7-7 to TRBJ2-3; tentative D call: TRBD2 (7 bases). The V gene's germline CDR1 is SSHAT and CDR2 FNYEAQ (reference sequence). The CDR3 runs 13 residues. Trimming removed 5 bases from V and 2 bases from J, with 8 bases in between. The CDR3 is CASSGGATDTQYF. In DNA, the CDR3 is TGTGCCAGCAGCGGGGGGGCCACAGATACGCAGTATTTT.

This rearrangement joins TRBV3-1 (or the pseudogene TRBV3-2) to TRBJ2-5; the match to TRBD2 covers 15 bases. V shed 6 bases, J shed 4 bases, and the junction held 6 bases outside the gene matches. The CDR3 sequence is 16 residues long. CDR1 is LGHDT, CDR2 YNNKEL, per germline (reference sequence). The CDR3 spells CASRGTSGGRAETQYF. In DNA, the CDR3 is TGTGCCAGCAGGGGGACTAGCGGGGGGAGGGCAGAGACCCAGTACTTC.

This rearrangement joins TRBV24-1 to TRBJ2-2, with 7 positions matching TRBD1. Germline CDR1 is KGHDR and CDR2 is SFDVKD. The J segment lost 4 bases and the V segment lost 9 bases, leaving 7 bases of the junction unmatched. The CDR3 consists of 14 residues. CDR3 nucleotides: TGTGCCACCCCCCGACAGGGTATCACCGGGGAGCTGTTTTTT. Translation: CATPRQGITGELFF.

CDR3 amino acids: CASRSRAAYGYTF. The CDR3 DNA follows: TGCGCCAGCAGGTCCAGGGCCGCCTATGGCTACACCTTC. This chain joins TRBV5-1 and TRBJ1-2; D is perhaps TRBD1 (5 bases). The V end lost 5 bases, the J end lost 4 bases, and 12 bases lay between the germline ends. Germline lookup yields CDR1 SGHRS and CDR2 YFSETQ. CDR3 length equals 13 residues.

This clone occurred once. The rearrangement uses TRBV3-1 (or the pseudogene TRBV3-2) and TRBJ2-3; 7 nucleotides align to TRBD2. V lost 5 bases and J lost 6; bases outside the gene matches: 8. Germline lookup yields CDR1 LGHDT and CDR2 YNNKEL (reference sequence). The CDR3 is made up of 14 amino acids. CDR3 nucleotide sequence: TGTGCCAGCAGCTCCCGGACTAGATCGGATACGCAGTATTTT. Translation: CASSSRTRSDTQYF.

The J gene is TRBJ2-1, the V gene TRBV7-2; D is undetermined. Germline CDR1 is SGHTA and CDR2 is FQGNSA. The CDR3 extends over 15 amino acids. Trimming took off 5 bases at V and 0 bases at J, with 11 bases between the two ends. Written as DNA, the CDR3 is TGTGCCAGCAGCGCTACCGGGTTCTCCTACAATGAGCAGTTCTTC. Encoded protein: CASSATGFSYNEQFF.

The chain recombines TRBV5-1 with TRBJ2-3; TRBD2 matches 11 bases. The J segment lost 0 bases and the V segment lost 4 bases, leaving 4 bases of the junction unmatched. CDR1 is SGHRS, CDR2 YFSETQ, per germline. This CDR3 spans 16 amino acids. CDR3 region: CASSTGLADSTDTQYF. The DNA of the CDR3 is TGCGCCAGCAGCACGGGACTAGCGGATAGCACAGATACGCAGTATTTT.

The V and J genes are TRBV6-5 and TRBJ1-3; D is possibly TRBD1 (5 bases). In germline, CDR1 is MNHEY, CDR2 SVGAGI. V was clipped by 0 bases and J by 4 bases, with 10 bases between them. The CDR3 is 15 residues long. CDR3 sequence: CASSYSGEIGNTIYF. The CDR3 DNA is TGTGCCAGCAGTTACTCAGGGGAAATCGGAAACACCATATATTTT.

This chain links TRBV2 with TRBJ1-5; TRBD1 agrees at 9 bases. The V gene end was trimmed by 8 bases and the J gene end by 9 bases; junction bases not matched to a gene: 11. CDR3 length equals 14 residues. Germline V gene sequence: CDR1 SNHLY, CDR2 FYNNEI. CDR3 region: CASGGDRASWPQHF. CDR3 DNA: TGTGCCAGCGGGGGGGACAGGGCTAGTTGGCCCCAGCATTTT.

V gene TRBV18 combines with J gene TRBJ1-2; TRBD1 matches at 7 bases. The CDR3 runs to 14 residues. Germline V gene sequence: CDR1 KGHSH, CDR2 LQKENI. V was pared by 1 base and J by 8 bases, with 7 bases of the junction left unmatched. The CDR3 sequence: CASSPRFGGGGYTF. CDR3 DNA sequence: TGTGCCAGCTCACCACGATTTGGAGGGGGCGGCTACACCTTC.

This clone has a single count. The chain employs TRBV11-2 and TRBJ1-3; 7 bases map to TRBD1. With 7 bases clipped from V and 2 bases from J, the junction kept 5 bases outside the gene matches. CDR3 length equals 14 residues. From germline, CDR1 is SGHAT and CDR2 FQNNGV. The CDR3 protein is CASNRQGAGNTIYF. The CDR3 nucleotides read TGTGCCAGCAATCGACAGGGAGCTGGAAACACCATATATTTT.

CDR3 in DNA: TGTGCCAGCAGCATAGACAGGAGCTCCTACAATGAGCAGTTCTTC. Translated: CASSIDRSSYNEQFF. The V gene is TRBV7-8, the J gene TRBJ2-1; TRBD1 is a possible D gene (6 bases). Trimming removed 5 bases from V and 0 bases from J, with 11 bases in between. Per germline, CDR1 SGHVS and CDR2 FQNEAQ. The CDR3 is 15 amino acids.

This clone was detected only once. The gene calls are TRBV14 and TRBJ2-5, with TRBD2 matching over 9 bases. From germline, CDR1 is SGHDN and CDR2 FVKESK. V lost 1 base, J lost 5 bases, and 8 bases stayed unmatched. CDR3 length: 16 amino acids. CDR3 bases: TGTGCCAGCAGCCAAGCGGGACTAGCCGTGGGGGAGACCCAGTACTTC. Translation gives CASSQAGLAVGETQYF.

This clone was seen just once. As DNA, the CDR3 is TGTGCCAGCAGGCAGGGTTCTAGCACAGATACGCAGTATTTT. This gives the protein CASRQGSSTDTQYF. The V gene is TRBV2, the J gene TRBJ2-3; D may be TRBD1 (5 bases). The CDR3 totals 14 residues. V dropped 6 bases and J dropped 0 bases, with 10 bases sitting between them. Germline CDR1 is SNHLY and CDR2 is FYNNEI.

The chain combines TRBV6-6 with TRBJ1-4; 9 nucleotides line up with TRBD1. The CDR3 totals 15 residues. The J segment lost 5 bases and the V segment lost 3 bases, leaving 4 bases of the junction unmatched. Germline values: CDR1 MNHNY, CDR2 SVGAGI (reference sequence). DNA for the CDR3: TGTGCCAGCAGTTATGCCGGGACAGGGAATGAAAAACTGTTTTTT. This gives the protein CASSYAGTGNEKLFF.

This clone was observed once. This rearrangement joins TRBV6-2 or TRBV6-3 to TRBJ1-3; tentatively, D is TRBD1 (5 bases). Trimming took 0 bases from V and 0 from J, leaving 9 bases between them. The CDR3 runs 16 residues. Germline CDR1 reads MNHEY; CDR2 reads SVGEGT. CDR3 in amino acids: CASSYSPGGSGNTIYF. The CDR3 DNA reads as TGTGCCAGCAGTTACTCGCCCGGGGGCTCTGGAAACACCATATATTTT.